The clone carrying this T cell receptor (beta chain) has only a few counts. Its matching antigen is unknown. The record originates from a study of blood T cells in healthy people across ages. General study points: A strong correlation was seen between TCR beta diversity and naive T cell percentage. It was not known whether donors were CMV positive (a possible confounder of expanded clonotype changes).

The CDR3 runs 16 residues. The trim removed 1 base at V and 2 bases at J, leaving 3 bases unmatched. CDR1 is SGHTA and CDR2 is FQGNSA in the germline V gene. Peripheral blood samples of 9 to 10 milliliters were drawn from each donor. Primed by a sample-barcoded 5' primer and a J-beta primer mix, a second PCR proceeded for about 7 to 11 cycles. TCRdb used MiXCR to reprocess the 5' RACE reads, holding one entry per CDR3 protein. Of hundreds of thousands of distinct CDR3 sequences in the sample, under 65% were seen once. Sequencing input: blood. The chain couples TRBV7-2 to TRBJ2-1; 9 nucleotides match TRBD2. The clonotype comes from a man between 60 and 75 years old in good health. The CDR3: CASSLVGTSPYNEQFF. The CDR3 nucleotides read TGTGCCAGCAGCTTAGTGGGGACTAGCCCCTACAATGAGCAGTTCTTC. Combining the CDR3 with reference TRBV7-2 and TRBJ2-1 gives the whole variable domain GAGVSQSPSNKVTEKGKDVELRCDPISGHTALYWYRQSLGQGLEFLIYFQGNSAPDKSGLPSDRFSAERTGGSVSTLTIQRTQQEDSAVYLCASSLVGTSPYNEQFFGPGTRLTVL.